One and the same sample provided the 20 T cell receptor beta chains below, sequenced in a study of CD8 T cells in Susac syndrome (dated by TCRdb to the late 2010s). Preparation of the library involved the immunoSEQ multiplex PCR assay. RNA was extracted using the RNeasy kit, and roughly 0.5 to 1 microgram was reverse transcribed with random hexamers. The public reads were reanalyzed by TCRdb: fastp trimming at Q25, MiXCR alignment, in-frame beta chains only. Each CDR3 protein gets just one entry, which takes the most common genes and DNA from the rows behind it. In all, the sample holds some 300,000 distinct CDR3 sequences, and approximately 91% of those were seen once. Approximately 0.18% of the sample lies in the top ten. Sequencing used CD8+ T cells from PBMCs. Receptors were obtained from a human donor with multiple sclerosis.

The CDR3 reads CASSIHRTSEDEQFF. In DNA form, the CDR3 reads TGTGCCAGTAGTATCCACCGGACTAGCGAGGATGAGCAGTTCTTC. The chain uses TRBV19 and TRBJ2-1, with 9 nucleotides matching TRBD2. The CDR3 totals 15 residues. Germline lookup yields CDR1 LNHDA and CDR2 SQIVND (reference sequence). The V gene end was trimmed by 3 bases and the J gene end by 8 bases; junction bases not matched to a gene: 8.

This chain connects TRBV14 to TRBJ2-7; D is unresolved. CDR3 length: 14 amino acids. The V gene lost 1 base and the J gene lost 3 bases, with 10 bases spanning the gap. Per germline, CDR1 SGHDN and CDR2 FVKESK. CDR3 amino acids: CASSQGGFVYEQYF. Here the CDR3 DNA reads TGTGCCAGCAGCCAAGGGGGATTTGTCTACGAGCAGTACTTC.

This chain joins TRBV7-6 and TRBJ2-3; 9 bases fit TRBD1. Looked up from germline, CDR1 is SGHVS and CDR2 is FNYEAQ. The CDR3 length is 16 residues. V shed 5 bases, J shed 3 bases, and the junction held 9 bases outside the gene matches. The CDR3 DNA follows: TGTGCCAGCAGCACGCAGGGACAGGGTGGGACAGATACGCAGTATTTT. Its protein product is CASSTQGQGGTDTQYF.

In its sample, this clonotype was seen once. The V and J genes are TRBV7-9 and TRBJ2-4, with 11 bases fitting TRBD2. CDR3 size: 16 residues. V shed 1 base, J shed 8 bases, and the junction held 7 bases outside the gene matches. Germline CDR1 SEHNR, CDR2 FQNEAQ (reference sequence). The CDR3 here is CASSLVTSGSRDIQYF. CDR3 nucleotides: TGTGCCAGCAGCTTAGTAACTAGCGGGAGCAGGGACATTCAGTACTTC. The full variable domain, rest sourced from reference TRBV7-9 and TRBJ2-4, is DTGVSQNPRHKITKRGQNVTFRCDPISEHNRLYWYRQTLGQGPEFLTYFQNEAQLEKSRLLSDRFSAERPKGSFSTLEIQRTEQGDSAMYLCASSLVTSGSRDIQYFGAGTRLSVL.

The chain has TRBV4-1 and TRBJ1-5; maybe TRBD1 (6 bases). Trimming left V 3 bases short and J 5 bases short, with 17 bases between. The CDR3 has 16 residues. Germline loops: CDR1 MGHRA, CDR2 YSYEKL. CDR3 sequence reads: CASSHVQGRYDQPQHF. The CDR3 region has the DNA TGCGCCAGCAGCCATGTACAGGGTCGGTACGATCAGCCCCAGCATTTT.

The J gene is TRBJ2-7, the V gene TRBV9; 8 bases line up with TRBD2. This CDR3 is 14 amino acids long. CDR1 is SGDLS and CDR2 is YYNGEE in the germline V gene. Trimming took 0 bases from V and 6 from J; bases not matched to a gene: 5. The chain's CDR3 is CASSVASGRGEQYF. Here the CDR3 DNA reads TGTGCCAGCAGCGTAGCCAGCGGGAGAGGCGAGCAGTACTTC.

The chain combines TRBV2 with TRBJ1-1; 8 bases line up with TRBD1. Germline lookup yields CDR1 SNHLY and CDR2 FYNNEI. J was trimmed by 1 base and V by 1 base; bases with no gene match: 2. The CDR3 length is 15 residues. Written as DNA, the CDR3 is TGTGCCAGCAGTGAAGGACAGGGGACGAACACTGAAGCTTTCTTT. Translating it yields CASSEGQGTNTEAFF. The full variable domain, in which reference TRBV2 and TRBJ1-1 provide the parts outside the CDR3, is EPEVTQTPSHQVTQMGQEVILRCVPISNHLYFYWYRQILGQKVEFLVSFYNNEISEKSEIFDDQFSVERPDGSNFTLKIRSTKLEDSAMYFCASSEGQGTNTEAFFGQGTRLTVV.

V gene TRBV10-2 combines with J gene TRBJ2-1; 11 positions match TRBD1. The CDR3 has 15 residues. Per germline, CDR1 WSHSY and CDR2 SAAADI. With V trimmed by 7 bases and J by 2 bases, 4 bases remained unmatched. CDR3 sequence reads: CASTTGQGAYNEQFF. The CDR3 DNA sequence: TGCGCCAGCACTACGGGACAGGGGGCCTACAATGAGCAGTTCTTC.

This clonotype was detected only once. The chain combines TRBV30 with TRBJ2-5, with TRBD2 identical over 11 bases. This CDR3 region has 13 residues. V lost 2 bases and J lost 4; bases outside the gene matches: 0. The germline CDR1 and CDR2 sequences are GTSNPN and SVGIG (reference sequence). This chain's CDR3 is CAWSTSGRETQYF. For the CDR3, the DNA is TGTGCCTGGAGTACTAGCGGGAGAGAGACCCAGTACTTC.

CDR3 sequence: CSVEFTESTDTQYF. In DNA, the CDR3 is TGCAGCGTTGAGTTCACAGAGAGCACAGATACGCAGTATTTT. The chain combines TRBV29-1 with TRBJ2-3; D gene ambiguous. The CDR3 totals 14 residues. In germline, CDR1 is SQVTM, CDR2 ANQGSEA. V was trimmed by 3 bases and J by 0 bases, leaving 10 bases between them.

The V call is TRBV6-1, the J call TRBJ2-5, with D unclear. Between the trimmed V and J ends, which lost 1 base and 7 bases, there was a span of 10 bases. The germline V gene encodes CDR1 MNHNS and CDR2 SASEGT. The CDR3 loop spans 13 amino acids. The CDR3 sequence: CASSEGDTSTQYF. Here the CDR3 DNA reads TGTGCCAGCAGTGAAGGGGATACGTCGACCCAGTACTTC.

This chain uses TRBV4-1 with TRBJ2-3; TRBD2 aligns across 12 bases. The germline CDR1 and CDR2 sequences are MGHRA and YSYEKL. V lost 0 bases and J lost 11; bases outside the gene matches: 6. The CDR3 is 15 amino acids. CDR3 coding DNA: TGCGCCAGCAGCCAAGAACCTCTGGGACTAGCGGGGCAGTATTTT. This translates into CASSQEPLGLAGQYF.

Notes on this clonotype: Compared with germline, one end of the junction differs, possibly owing to a read error. The V gene is TRBV3-1, the J gene TRBJ2-7, with D uncertain. From germline, CDR1 is LGHDT and CDR2 YNNKEL (reference sequence). CDR3 length equals 14 residues. The CDR3 is CASSPLGFQDEQYF. CDR3 DNA: TGTGCCAGTAGCCCCCTAGGTTTTCAGGACGAGCAGTACTTC.

This clonotype was recorded a few times. The chain uses TRBV6-2 or TRBV6-3 and TRBJ2-7; TRBD1 might be the D (6 bases). The V end was cut by 4 bases, the J end by 3 bases, with 10 bases between. The CDR3 extends over 13 amino acids. The germline V gene has CDR1 MNHEY and CDR2 SVGEGT. The CDR3 DNA follows: TGTGCCAGCAGTTGGGGGCAGATCTACGAGCAGTACTTC. It codes for CASSWGQIYEQYF.

The chain couples TRBV19 to TRBJ1-1, with D unresolved. The germline V gene encodes CDR1 LNHDA and CDR2 SQIVND (reference sequence). V lost 5 bases, J lost 4 bases, and 14 bases lay in between. The CDR3 runs to 14 residues. The CDR3 region is CASSSGPGGTEAFF. CDR3 DNA sequence: TGTGCCAGTAGTTCTGGACCGGGCGGCACTGAAGCTTTCTTT.

The chain carries TRBV27 and TRBJ1-1; possible D gene TRBD1, 5 bases. The CDR3 covers 13 residues. CDR1 is MNHEY, CDR2 SMNVEV, per germline (reference sequence). V was trimmed by 5 bases and J by 1 base, leaving 8 bases between them. The CDR3: CASSRGSNTEAFF. CDR3 DNA: TGTGCCAGCAGTCGGGGCTCGAACACTGAAGCTTTCTTT.

This chain uses TRBV20-1 with TRBJ1-2, with D hard to call. V was shortened by 6 bases and J by 2 bases, with 16 bases between the two germline ends. Germline V gene lookup returns CDR1 DFQATT and CDR2 SNEGSKA (reference sequence). The CDR3 totals 14 residues. The CDR3 loop reads CSAESRDSNYGYTF. The CDR3 DNA follows: TGCAGTGCCGAAAGCCGGGATTCAAACTATGGCTACACCTTC.

The chain joins TRBV19 to TRBJ1-1, with unresolved D. The CDR3 runs to 12 residues. Trimming cost V 3 bases and J 5 bases, with 7 bases left between them. Germline V gene data show CDR1 as LNHDA and CDR2 as SQIVND (reference sequence). CDR3 amino acids: CASSMFGTEAFF. The DNA for the CDR3 is TGTGCCAGTAGTATGTTCGGGACTGAAGCTTTCTTT.

The rearrangement uses TRBV25-1 and TRBJ2-7; D is ambiguous. CDR1 and CDR2 (germline): MGHDK, SYGVNS. The CDR3 is made up of 16 amino acids. Trimming took off 4 bases at V and 2 bases at J, with 18 bases between the two ends. CDR3 amino acids: CASSAPPIAATYEQYF. For the CDR3, the DNA is TGTGCCAGCAGTGCACCGCCTATTGCAGCAACCTACGAGCAGTACTTC.

The chain carries TRBV7-9 and TRBJ2-3; no definite D call. Germline CDR1 is SEHNR and CDR2 is FQNEAQ (reference sequence). Trimming cost V 2 bases and J 4 bases, with 10 bases left between them. The CDR3 covers 14 residues. This CDR3 reads CASSLSLIPDTQYF. The CDR3 bases are TGTGCCAGCAGCTTAAGTCTTATTCCAGATACGCAGTATTTT. The variable domain in full, with the rest retrieved from reference TRBV7-9 and TRBJ2-3, is DTGVSQNPRHKITKRGQNVTFRCDPISEHNRLYWYRQTLGQGPEFLTYFQNEAQLEKSRLLSDRFSAERPKGSFSTLEIQRTEQGDSAMYLCASSLSLIPDTQYFGPGTRLTVL.